This T cell receptor (beta chain) was captured by sequencing in a study of T cell changes during pregnancy in multiple sclerosis. The CDR3 contains 15 residues. V was trimmed by 1 base and J by 8 bases, leaving 17 bases between them. Per the germline V gene, CDR1 is SGHVS and CDR2 is FQNEAQ. The method was immunoSEQ multiplex PCR; TCRdb's version includes in-frame clones alone and lacks a portion of them. The profile shows more than 65,000 clones, more than 80% of them singletons. This sequence was found in a female donor with multiple sclerosis, enrolled in a pregnancy study. V and J are TRBV7-8 and TRBJ1-2; maybe TRBD1 (5 bases). The sample in question was CD4+ T cells from peripheral blood mononuclear cells, obtained before pregnancy. In DNA, the CDR3 is TGTGCCAGCAGCTTAGATTTTAACGGAAGGGGCGGCTACACCTTC. Its protein product is CASSLDFNGRGGYTF.